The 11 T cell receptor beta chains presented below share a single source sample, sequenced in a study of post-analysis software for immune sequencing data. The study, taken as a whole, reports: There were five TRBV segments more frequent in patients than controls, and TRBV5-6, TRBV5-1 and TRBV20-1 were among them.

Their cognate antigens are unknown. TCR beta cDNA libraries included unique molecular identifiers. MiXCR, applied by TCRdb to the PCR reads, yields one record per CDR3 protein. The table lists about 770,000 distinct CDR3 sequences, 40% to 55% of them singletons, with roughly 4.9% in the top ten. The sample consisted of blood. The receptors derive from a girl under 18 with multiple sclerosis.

Here the CDR3 DNA reads TGTGCCGCCAACAAGAGGCCCGGGGAGCTGTTTTTT. Amino acid sequence: CAANKRPGELFF. V usage is TRBV15 and J usage is TRBJ2-2; D ambiguous. The CDR3 has 12 residues. Germline CDR1 and CDR2: LNHNV and YYDKDF (reference sequence). The V end was cut by 11 bases, the J end by 6 bases, with 13 bases between.

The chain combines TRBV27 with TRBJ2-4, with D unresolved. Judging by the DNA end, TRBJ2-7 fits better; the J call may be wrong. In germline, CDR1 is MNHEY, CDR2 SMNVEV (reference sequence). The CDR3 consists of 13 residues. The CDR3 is CASSFGWSYEQYF. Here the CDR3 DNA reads TGTGCCAGCAGTTTTGGGTGGTCCTACGAGCAGTACTTC.

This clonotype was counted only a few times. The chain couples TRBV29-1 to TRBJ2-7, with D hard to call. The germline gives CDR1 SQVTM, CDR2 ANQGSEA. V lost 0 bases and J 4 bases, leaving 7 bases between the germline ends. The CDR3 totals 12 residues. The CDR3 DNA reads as TGCAGCGTTGAAGACGAAGGATACGAGCAGTACTTC. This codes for CSVEDEGYEQYF.

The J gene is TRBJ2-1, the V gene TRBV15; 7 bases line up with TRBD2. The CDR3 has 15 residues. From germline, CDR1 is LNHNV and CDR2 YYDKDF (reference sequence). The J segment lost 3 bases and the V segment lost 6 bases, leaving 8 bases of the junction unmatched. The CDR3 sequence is CATRGLAELYNEQFF. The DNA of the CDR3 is TGTGCCACCAGGGGGCTAGCGGAACTCTACAATGAGCAGTTCTTC.

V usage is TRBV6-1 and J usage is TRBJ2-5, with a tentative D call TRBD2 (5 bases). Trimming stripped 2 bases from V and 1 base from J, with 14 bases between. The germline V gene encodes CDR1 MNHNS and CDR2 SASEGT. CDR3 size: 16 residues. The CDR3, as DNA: TGTGCCAGCAGTGAAATTAATGCTAGCCTCCAAGAGACCCAGTACTTC. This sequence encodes CASSEINASLQETQYF.

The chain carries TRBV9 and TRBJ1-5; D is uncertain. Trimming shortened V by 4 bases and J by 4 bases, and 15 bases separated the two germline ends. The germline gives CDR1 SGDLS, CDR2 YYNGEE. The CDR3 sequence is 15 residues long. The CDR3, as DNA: TGTGCCAGCAGCCACGACGGCAGCAAGAATCAGCCCCAGCATTTT. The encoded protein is CASSHDGSKNQPQHF.

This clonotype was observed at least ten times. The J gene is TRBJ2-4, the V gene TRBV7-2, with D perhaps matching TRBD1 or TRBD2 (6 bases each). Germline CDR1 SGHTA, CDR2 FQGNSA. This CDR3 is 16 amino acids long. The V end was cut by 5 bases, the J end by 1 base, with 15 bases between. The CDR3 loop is CASSDSRRGAKNIQYF. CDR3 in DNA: TGTGCCAGCAGCGATAGCCGGAGGGGGGCCAAAAACATTCAGTACTTC.

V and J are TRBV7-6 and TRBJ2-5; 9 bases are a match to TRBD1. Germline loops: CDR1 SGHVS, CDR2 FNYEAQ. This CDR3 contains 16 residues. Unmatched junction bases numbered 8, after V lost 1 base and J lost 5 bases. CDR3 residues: CASSLGTGGKTETQYF. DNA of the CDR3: TGTGCCAGCAGCTTAGGAACAGGGGGCAAAACGGAGACCCAGTACTTC. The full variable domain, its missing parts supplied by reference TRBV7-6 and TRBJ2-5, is GAGVSQSPRYKVTKRGQDVALRCDPISGHVSLYWYRQALGQGPEFLTYFNYEAQQDKSGLPNDRFSAERPEGSISTLTIQRTEQRDSAMYRCASSLGTGGKTETQYFGPGTRLLVL.

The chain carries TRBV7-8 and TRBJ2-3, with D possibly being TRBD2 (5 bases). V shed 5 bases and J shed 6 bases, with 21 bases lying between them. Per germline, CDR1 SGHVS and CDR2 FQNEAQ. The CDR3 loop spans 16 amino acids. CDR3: CASSREDPKNVDTQYF. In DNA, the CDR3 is TGTGCCAGCAGCCGGGAAGACCCAAAAAACGTCGATACGCAGTATTTT.

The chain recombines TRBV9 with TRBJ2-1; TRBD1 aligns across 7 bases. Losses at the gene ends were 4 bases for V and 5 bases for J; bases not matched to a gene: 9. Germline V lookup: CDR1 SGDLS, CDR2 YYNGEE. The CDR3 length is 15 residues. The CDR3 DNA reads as TGTGCCAGCAGCTTCCCGGGACAGAAAGACAATGAGCAGTTCTTC. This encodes CASSFPGQKDNEQFF.

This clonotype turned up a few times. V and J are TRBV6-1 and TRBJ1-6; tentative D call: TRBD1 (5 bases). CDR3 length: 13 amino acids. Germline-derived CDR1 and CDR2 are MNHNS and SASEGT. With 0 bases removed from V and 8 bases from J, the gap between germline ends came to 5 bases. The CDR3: CASSEAGDSPLHF. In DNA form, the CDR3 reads TGTGCCAGCAGTGAAGCGGGGGATTCACCCCTCCACTTT.